This T cell receptor beta chain was obtained from a study of metastatic and nonmetastatic thyroid tumors. Overall study results and limits: Relative to benign nodules, malignant thyroid tumors were reportedly characterized by significantly elevated TCR beta diversity in blood and tumor.

At least ten counts were recorded for this clone. Its antigen is not identified. CDR1 and CDR2 from the germline V gene are SGHAT and FQNNGV. This CDR3 has 15 residues. The V and J ends lost 6 bases and 4 bases respectively, with 15 bases between them. In the authors' workflow: It was from CDR3 differences across clinicopathological groups that a distant-metastasis classifier for papillary thyroid cancer was built. TCRdb re-called the PCR reads via MiXCR. The V and J calls were not made by the authors but by TCRdb's processing. Here the sample spans 20,000 or so clones, approximately 15% being singletons. All patients reached thyroid surgery having received no treatment beforehand.

This chain uses TRBV11-2 with TRBJ2-2; D may be TRBD1 (6 bases). This clonotype originated in a female donor with papillary thyroid cancer or a benign thyroid nodule (not recorded which). Some clones in this sample may be carry-over from other donors' samples. The source material was tumor tissue. CDR3 loop: CASSWDTSGTGELFF. DNA for the CDR3: TGTGCCAGCAGTTGGGACACCTCGGGCACCGGGGAGCTGTTTTTT.